This T cell receptor (beta chain) was recorded in a study of T cell responses to AZD1222 COVID-19 vaccine. Overall study results and limits: Clonal diversity was possibly underestimated, and white British individuals and females predominated among donors.

The CDR3 sequence is 12 residues long. Trimming removed 3 bases at V and 1 base at J, with 3 bases between. Germline loops: CDR1 MGHRA, CDR2 YSYEKL. Concerning this clone: What it recognizes is unknown.

The table came from immunoSEQ multiplex PCR; TCRdb's copy has only in-frame clones and leaves some out. The table shows approximately 200,000 clones, with roughly 94% occurring only once. The chain joins TRBV4-1 to TRBJ1-1; D call uncertain. The sequence was obtained from an adult who received the MenACWY meningococcal vaccine as a control. Sequenced here: peripheral blood, sampled 28 days after the second dose of the MenACWY control vaccine. For the CDR3, the DNA is TGCGCCAGCAGCCACAGGAACACTGAAGCTTTCTTT. Translated, it gives CASSHRNTEAFF.